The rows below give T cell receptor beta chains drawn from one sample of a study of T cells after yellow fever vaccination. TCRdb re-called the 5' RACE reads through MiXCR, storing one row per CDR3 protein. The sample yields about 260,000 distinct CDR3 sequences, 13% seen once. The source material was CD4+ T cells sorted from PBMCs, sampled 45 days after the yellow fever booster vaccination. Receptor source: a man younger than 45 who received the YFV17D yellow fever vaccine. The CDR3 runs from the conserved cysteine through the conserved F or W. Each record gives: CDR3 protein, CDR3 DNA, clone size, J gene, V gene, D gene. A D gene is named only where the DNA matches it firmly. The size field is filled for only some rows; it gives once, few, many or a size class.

CASRTEAGSTDTQYF | TGTGCCAGCAGAACGGAGGCGGGATCCACAGATACGCAGTATTTT | few | TRBJ2-3 | TRBV6-1 | NA
CASSSGDRNNAKNIQYF | TGTGCCAGCAGCTCCGGGGACAGAAATAACGCCAAAAACATTCAGTACTTC | few | TRBJ2-4 | TRBV5-6 | TRBD1
CASSKGTSPPDTQYF | TGTGCCAGCAGTAAAGGAACTAGCCCCCCAGATACGCAGTATTTT | few | TRBJ2-3 | TRBV7-2 | NA
CASSPPGGWAYEQYF | TGTGCCAGCAGCCCTCCCGGCGGGTGGGCCTACGAGCAGTACTTC | few | TRBJ2-7 | TRBV14 | NA
CASSRGIYGYTF | TGTGCCAGCAGTCGGGGCATTTATGGCTACACCTTC | few | TRBJ1-2 | TRBV12-3/TRBV12-4 | NA
CASMLGLLSYEQYF | TGTGCCAGCATGCTGGGGCTTCTCTCCTACGAGCAGTACTTC | few | TRBJ2-7 | TRBV7-2 | NA
CSARGSPSYEQYF | TGCAGTGCTAGAGGCAGTCCCTCCTACGAGCAGTACTTC | few | TRBJ2-7 | TRBV20-1 | NA
CASSHSGREDTQYF | TGTGCCAGCTCCCATAGCGGGAGGGAAGATACGCAGTATTTT | NA | TRBJ2-3 | TRBV18 | TRBD2
CSVEGGDIWSGVNTQYF | TGCAGCGTTGAAGGGGGGGACATCTGGTCTGGGGTTAATACGCAGTATTTT | NA | TRBJ2-3 | TRBV29-1 | NA
CSAPRGSTDTQYF | TGCAGTGCTCCCCGGGGAAGCACAGATACGCAGTATTTT | many | TRBJ2-3 | TRBV20-1 | NA
CASSLSNTGANVLTF | TGCGCCAGCAGCTTGTCGAATACTGGGGCCAACGTCCTGACTTTC | few | TRBJ2-6 | TRBV5-1 | NA
CASSRTDWDNEQFF | TGTGCCAGCAGCCGCACCGATTGGGACAATGAGCAGTTCTTC | NA | TRBJ2-1 | TRBV7-3 | NA
CASSSPASYEQYF | TGTGCCAGCAGTTCGCCTGCCTCCTACGAGCAGTACTTC | few | TRBJ2-7 | TRBV6-2/TRBV6-3 | NA
CASSVVIGGDTEAFF | TGTGCCAGCAGCGTAGTGATTGGGGGGGACACTGAAGCTTTCTTT | few | TRBJ1-1 | TRBV7-2 | NA
CASSMVGLANHEQYF | TGTGCCAGTAGTATGGTGGGACTAGCGAATCACGAGCAGTACTTC | NA | TRBJ2-7 | TRBV19 | TRBD2
CASSLDRGGYNEQFF | TGTGCCAGCAGCTTGGACAGGGGAGGGTACAATGAGCAGTTCTTC | NA | TRBJ2-1 | TRBV7-9 | TRBD1
CASRYLGGNTEAFF | TGTGCCAGCAGATACCTGGGAGGGAACACTGAAGCTTTCTTT | few | TRBJ1-1 | TRBV12-3/TRBV12-4 | NA
CASSGLVTAEETQYF | TGTGCCAGCAGTGGGCTTGTCACCGCCGAGGAGACCCAGTACTTC | few | TRBJ2-5 | TRBV6-2/TRBV6-3 | NA
CASSLEVGLAGTEQFF | TGCGCCAGCAGCTTGGAGGTGGGACTAGCGGGAACTGAGCAGTTCTTC | few | TRBJ2-1 | TRBV5-1 | TRBD2
CASSADVGVLNEQFF | TGCGCCAGCAGCGCCGACGTAGGGGTATTAAATGAGCAGTTCTTC | few | TRBJ2-1 | TRBV5-1 | NA
CASSRTPLNSPLHF | TGTGCCAGCAGTCGTACTCCGCTGAATTCACCCCTCCACTTT | NA | TRBJ1-6 | TRBV6-5 | NA
CASSEPGRYNSPLHF | TGCGCCAGCAGCGAACCGGGACGGTATAATTCACCCCTCCACTTT | NA | TRBJ1-6 | TRBV5-1 | NA
CASSWGTGRTEAFF | TGTGCCAGCAGCTGGGGCACAGGTAGAACTGAAGCTTTCTTT | NA | TRBJ1-1 | TRBV7-9 | NA
CASTSGTNGGNQPQHF | TGTGCCAGCACCTCTGGGACAAATGGGGGCAATCAGCCCCAGCATTTT | many | TRBJ1-5 | TRBV28 | NA
CASSLGLAGVAEQFF | TGCGCCAGCAGCTTGGGTCTAGCGGGAGTAGCTGAGCAGTTCTTC | NA | TRBJ2-1 | TRBV5-1 | TRBD2
CASSFWGTGLGAFF | TGTGCCAGCAGTTTTTGGGGGACAGGGTTAGGAGCTTTCTTT | NA | TRBJ1-1 | TRBV12-3/TRBV12-4 | TRBD1
CASSAERGTDTQYF | TGTGCCAGCAGCGCGGAGCGGGGCACAGATACGCAGTATTTT | few | TRBJ2-3 | TRBV9 | NA
CASSTGRSGNQPQHF | TGTGCCAGTAGTACCGGCAGGTCGGGCAATCAGCCCCAGCATTTT | few | TRBJ1-5 | TRBV19 | NA
CSATLAGAYNEQFF | TGCAGTGCTACGCTAGCGGGAGCCTACAATGAGCAGTTCTTC | NA | TRBJ2-1 | TRBV20-1 | TRBD2